This T cell receptor (beta chain) appears in the sequencing data of a study of OX40 agonist ivuxolimab in advanced cancers. Study in general: Age averaged 60 years (range roughly 23 to 79), and approximately 80% were male. Three patients, one with hepatocellular carcinoma and two with cutaneous melanoma, achieved partial responses.

About this clone itself: Its antigen is not identified.

Study-wide findings and caveats: There was clonal expansion of CD4+ and CD8+ blood T cells by week 6 at 0.1 to 3.0 mg/kg.

The CDR3 contains 17 residues. Trimming took off 9 bases at V and 1 base at J, with 24 bases between the two ends. CDR1 and CDR2 from the germline V gene are LNHDA and SQIVND (reference sequence). This table comes from immunoSEQ multiplex PCR, and its TCRdb copy is limited to in-frame clones, with some not included. The table has about 140,000 clones, just over 90% seen once. This chain uses TRBV19 with TRBJ1-2; D might be TRBD1 (5 bases). Here the sequenced sample was CD4+ or CD8+ T cells sorted from blood, taken in a trial of the OX40 agonist ivuxolimab. The receptor's source is an adult with an advanced solid tumor such as melanoma, head and neck, liver or kidney cancer. The CDR3 loop is CASPPPSGRRVNYGYTF. The CDR3 DNA is TGTGCCAGCCCCCCTCCCTCAGGGAGACGAGTTAACTATGGCTACACCTTC.